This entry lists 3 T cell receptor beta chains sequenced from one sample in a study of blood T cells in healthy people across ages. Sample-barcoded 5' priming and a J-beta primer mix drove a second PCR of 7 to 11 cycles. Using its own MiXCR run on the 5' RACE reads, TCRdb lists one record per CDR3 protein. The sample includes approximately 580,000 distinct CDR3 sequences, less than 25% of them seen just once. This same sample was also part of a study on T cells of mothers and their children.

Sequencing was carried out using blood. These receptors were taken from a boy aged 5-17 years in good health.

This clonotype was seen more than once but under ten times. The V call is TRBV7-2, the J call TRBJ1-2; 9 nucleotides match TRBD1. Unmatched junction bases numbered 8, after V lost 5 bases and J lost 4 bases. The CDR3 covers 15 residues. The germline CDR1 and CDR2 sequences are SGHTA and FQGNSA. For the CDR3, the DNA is TGTGCCAGCAGCCCCCCGGGACAGGGCCGCTATGGCTACACCTTC. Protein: CASSPPGQGRYGYTF.

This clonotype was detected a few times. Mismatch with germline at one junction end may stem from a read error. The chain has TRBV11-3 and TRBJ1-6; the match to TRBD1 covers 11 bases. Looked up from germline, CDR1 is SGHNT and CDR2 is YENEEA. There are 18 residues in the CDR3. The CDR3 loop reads CASSLVRDRGAYNPPLHF. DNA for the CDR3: TGTGCCAGCAGCTTAGTTCGGGACAGGGGGGCCTATAATCCACCCCTCCACTTT.

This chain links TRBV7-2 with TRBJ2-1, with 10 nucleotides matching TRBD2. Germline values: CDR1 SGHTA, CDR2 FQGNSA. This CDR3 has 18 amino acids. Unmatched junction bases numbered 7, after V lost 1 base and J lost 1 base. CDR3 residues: CASSLGLEREGSYNEQFF. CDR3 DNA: TGTGCCAGCAGCTTAGGTCTTGAGCGGGAGGGATCCTACAATGAGCAGTTCTTC.